These 27 T cell receptor beta chains came from one sample sequenced in a study of blood T cell repertoires in COVID-19. Clones were read by immunoSEQ multiplex PCR, and TCRdb kept only the in-frame ones, dropping some. Here the sample spans approximately 84,000 clones, 85% to 90% being singletons. Sequences were obtained from peripheral blood. These receptors originate from a human donor with active COVID-19. The donor label of this sample is uncertain.

V gene TRBV7-9 combines with J gene TRBJ2-5, with a weak D call TRBD1 (5 bases). V lost 0 bases, J lost 6 bases, and 17 bases lay in between. Germline assignment: CDR1 SEHNR and CDR2 FQNEAQ (reference sequence). The CDR3 has 16 amino acids. In nucleotides, the CDR3 is TGTGCCAGCAGCTTAGCGGTGGGGCCCCTTAAACAGACCCAGTACTTC. Translated, it gives CASSLAVGPLKQTQYF.

The rearrangement joins TRBV4-2 to TRBJ1-5, with D tentatively TRBD1 (5 bases). The germline V gene encodes CDR1 LGHNA and CDR2 YNFKEQ. Trimming stripped 1 base from V and 3 bases from J, with 13 bases between. The CDR3 totals 16 residues. The CDR3 DNA follows: TGTGCCAGCAGCCAAGGGGGCAGGGTGGCCAATCAGCCCCAGCATTTT. As protein: CASSQGGRVANQPQHF.

The J gene is TRBJ2-1, the V gene TRBV18; 8 nucleotides match TRBD2. CDR1 KGHSH and CDR2 LQKENI come from the germline V gene. V lost 5 bases to trimming and J lost 4 bases; unmatched junction nucleotides: 10. This CDR3 has 16 amino acids. The CDR3 bases are TGTGCCAGCTCAGCCGCCAGCGGGGGTAGGTACAATGAGCAGTTCTTC. As protein: CASSAASGGRYNEQFF.

As for this clone: The same CDR3 also results from other DNA sequences found in this sample. The chain carries TRBV11-3 and TRBJ1-1; D unclear. Per germline, CDR1 SGHNT and CDR2 YENEEA. V was pared by 0 bases and J by 2 bases, with 4 bases between. This CDR3 is 13 amino acids long. CDR3 amino acids: CASSLDRNTEAFF. In nucleotides, the CDR3 is TGTGCCAGCAGCTTAGACAGAAACACTGAAGCTTTCTTT.

This chain uses TRBV7-2 with TRBJ2-1; the D gene is possibly TRBD2 (7 bases). The CDR3 loop spans 17 amino acids. The germline V gene has CDR1 SGHTA and CDR2 FQGNSA. The V gene lost 0 bases and the J gene lost 3 bases, with 15 bases spanning the gap. The CDR3 region has the DNA TGTGCCAGCAGCTTAGCCTTCGGGGGGCTCGGCTACAATGAGCAGTTCTTC. This gives the protein CASSLAFGGLGYNEQFF.

This clone was seen a single time. The chain recombines TRBV4-2 with TRBJ2-4; 8 bases match TRBD1. The CDR3 contains 17 residues. Looked up from germline, CDR1 is LGHNA and CDR2 is YNFKEQ. With V trimmed by 0 bases and J by 1 base, 5 bases remained unmatched. CDR3 in amino acids: CASSQDPQGAAKNIQYF. The CDR3 coding sequence is TGTGCCAGCAGCCAAGATCCGCAGGGGGCGGCCAAAAACATTCAGTACTTC.

This clone showed up just once. The V and J genes are TRBV11-2 and TRBJ2-7, with 7 bases that match TRBD1. With 2 bases clipped from V and 1 base from J, the junction kept 5 bases outside the gene matches. This CDR3 has 15 residues. Germline V gene sequence: CDR1 SGHAT, CDR2 FQNNGV. CDR3 loop: CASSLIQGKSYEQYF. Here the CDR3 DNA reads TGTGCCAGCAGCTTAATACAGGGGAAATCCTACGAGCAGTACTTC.

This chain connects TRBV27 to TRBJ2-5, with 9 bases identical to TRBD1. Germline CDR1 and CDR2: MNHEY and SMNVEV (reference sequence). This CDR3 contains 16 residues. Trimming cost V 3 bases and J 5 bases; bases outside gene matches: 10. The DNA for the CDR3 is TGTGCCAGCAGTTTTGTAAGGACAGGGGTAGGGGAGACCCAGTACTTC. Protein sequence: CASSFVRTGVGETQYF.

This sequence joins TRBV3-1 (or the pseudogene TRBV3-2) and TRBJ2-7, with TRBD1 matching 8 bases. V trimming: 4 bases; J trimming: 1 base; junction bases outside the gene matches: 9. Germline assignment: CDR1 LGHDT and CDR2 YNNKEL (reference sequence). The CDR3 extends over 16 amino acids. The CDR3 sequence: CASSLNRGTISYEQYF. The CDR3 nucleotides read TGTGCCAGCAGCCTTAACAGGGGGACCATTTCCTACGAGCAGTACTTC.

This sequence joins TRBV4-2 and TRBJ2-1, with D tentatively TRBD2 (6 bases). CDR1 is LGHNA and CDR2 is YNFKEQ in the germline V gene. Trimming took 1 base from V and 7 from J, leaving 8 bases between them. The CDR3 consists of 13 residues. The CDR3 coding sequence is TGTGCCAGCAGCCAAGCGGGGGTGAATGAGCAGTTCTTC. Translated, it gives CASSQAGVNEQFF.

This chain joins TRBV5-1 and TRBJ2-7; the match to TRBD1 covers 7 bases. The CDR3 runs 14 residues. Germline assignment: CDR1 SGHRS and CDR2 YFSETQ. J gave up 0 bases and V 0 bases, and 0 bases lay outside the gene matches. CDR3 coding DNA: TGCGCCAGCAGCTTGGAGGGGGCCTCCTACGAGCAGTACTTC. Its protein is CASSLEGASYEQYF.

A single count supports this clone. The J gene is TRBJ2-5, the V gene TRBV18, with TRBD1 identical over 8 bases. The CDR3 runs 14 residues. Trimming at V came to 3 bases and at J to 5 bases, leaving 5 bases not matched to a gene. From germline, CDR1 is KGHSH and CDR2 LQKENI. The CDR3, as DNA: TGTGCCAGCTCACCGCGGACAGGGCTGGAGACCCAGTACTTC. Protein: CASSPRTGLETQYF. The variable domain in full, completed from reference TRBV18 and TRBJ2-5, reads NAGVMQNPRHLVRRRGQEARLRCSPMKGHSHVYWYRQLPEEGLKFMVYLQKENIIDESGMPKERFSAEFPKEGPSILRIQQVVRGDSAAYFCASSPRTGLETQYFGPGTRLLVL.

This chain uses TRBV28 with TRBJ2-5; D unresolved. The CDR3 has 14 residues. Germline values: CDR1 MDHEN, CDR2 SYDVKM. V was shortened by 3 bases and J by 1 base, with 9 bases between the two germline ends. The CDR3 DNA is TGTGCCAGCAGTTTCAGGCAGACCCAAGAGACCCAGTACTTC. Translation: CASSFRQTQETQYF. Together with reference TRBV28 and TRBJ2-5, the CDR3 gives the full variable domain: DVKVTQSSRYLVKRTGEKVFLECVQDMDHENMFWYRQDPGLGLRLIYFSYDVKMKEKGDIPEGYSVSREKKERFSLILESASTNQTSMYLCASSFRQTQETQYFGPGTRLLVL.

The gene calls are TRBV5-6 and TRBJ1-2, with TRBD1 matching 12 bases. The germline V gene has CDR1 SGHDT and CDR2 YYEEEE. The V and J ends lost 4 bases and 5 bases, in that order; junction bases with no gene match: 3. CDR3 length: 14 amino acids. The CDR3 spells CASSPGQGAYGYTF. The CDR3 nucleotides read TGTGCCAGCAGCCCGGGACAGGGGGCTTATGGCTACACCTTC.

This clone was detected only once. The rearrangement links TRBV7-9 to TRBJ1-3, with D unresolved. Germline V gene data show CDR1 as SEHNR and CDR2 as FQNEAQ (reference sequence). This CDR3 comprises 15 residues. The V end was cut by 5 bases, the J end by 0 bases, with 11 bases between. DNA of the CDR3: TGTGCCAGCAGCCTACAGTCCTTCTCTGGAAACACCATATATTTT. Amino acids: CASSLQSFSGNTIYF.

A single count supports this clone. The chain carries TRBV29-1 and TRBJ2-7; TRBD2 matches 8 bases. This CDR3 region has 15 residues. Trimming at V came to 3 bases and at J to 2 bases, leaving 9 bases not matched to a gene. Germline CDR1 reads SQVTM; CDR2 reads ANQGSEA. This CDR3 is CSVEGLAGGTYEQYF. The CDR3, as DNA: TGCAGCGTTGAGGGGCTAGCGGGTGGAACCTACGAGCAGTACTTC.

V is TRBV18 and J is TRBJ2-1, with 8 bases aligning to TRBD1. The germline gives CDR1 KGHSH, CDR2 LQKENI. The CDR3 has 16 residues. V was clipped by 6 bases and J by 3 bases; unmatched bases: 10. CDR3 in DNA: TGTGCCAGCTCTCCCACCGGGACAGGAGTCTACAATGAGCAGTTCTTC. The encoded protein is CASSPTGTGVYNEQFF.

The V gene is TRBV7-2, the J gene TRBJ1-3, with D possibly TRBD1 on 6 matching bases. V gave up 6 bases and J gave up 6 bases, with 15 bases separating them. Per germline, CDR1 SGHTA and CDR2 FQGNSA. CDR3 length: 14 residues. The CDR3 DNA is TGTGCCAGCAGGGCCGGGGGGGCTCAAAACACCATATATTTT. Its translation: CASRAGGAQNTIYF.

This chain joins TRBV5-6 and TRBJ1-4; D perhaps matches TRBD1 (6 bases). This CDR3 is built from 17 residues. Germline CDR1 SGHDT, CDR2 YYEEEE. V was pared by 2 bases and J by 0 bases, with 14 bases between. CDR3 sequence reads: CASSFVGASATNEKLFF. The CDR3 DNA reads TGTGCCAGCAGCTTCGTGGGGGCCTCTGCAACTAATGAAAAACTGTTTTTT.

This clone occurred once. V and J are TRBV5-1 and TRBJ1-1, with D possibly matching TRBD1 (6 bases). CDR1 is SGHRS, CDR2 YFSETQ, per germline. The CDR3 is 16 amino acids. The ends were cut back, 0 bases at V and 0 bases at J, with 12 bases in the middle. CDR3 in amino acids: CASSLDRVRLNTEAFF. CDR3 bases: TGCGCCAGCAGCTTGGACAGGGTACGGCTGAACACTGAAGCTTTCTTT.

This clone has only a few counts. The chain is built from TRBV5-1 and TRBJ1-5; the D is unclear. The CDR3 contains 15 residues. The ends were cut back, 4 bases at V and 1 base at J, with 12 bases in the middle. The V gene's germline CDR1 is SGHRS and CDR2 YFSETQ. CDR3 sequence reads: CASSQGTGSNQPQHF. CDR3 sequence (DNA): TGCGCCAGCAGCCAAGGAACGGGGAGCAATCAGCCCCAGCATTTT.

The chain carries TRBV5-1 and TRBJ2-5, with 8 nucleotides matching TRBD2. V dropped 4 bases and J dropped 2; count of bases not matched to a gene: 4. The CDR3 is made up of 14 amino acids. Germline V gene lookup returns CDR1 SGHRS and CDR2 YFSETQ. CDR3 sequence: CASSRGGEQETQYF. The DNA for the CDR3 is TGCGCCAGCAGCCGGGGGGGAGAGCAAGAGACCCAGTACTTC.

This clone turned up a few times. The chain links TRBV7-8 to TRBJ1-2; D remains unclear. V shed 5 bases and J shed 5 bases, with 21 bases lying between them. The CDR3 runs 16 residues. CDR1 and CDR2 (germline): SGHVS, FQNEAQ. The CDR3 here is CASSPLQTDFRYGYTF. For the CDR3, the DNA is TGTGCCAGCAGCCCTCTCCAAACTGATTTTAGATATGGCTACACCTTC.

This clone has just a few counts. Compared with germline, one end of the junction differs, possibly owing to a read error. For the CDR3, the DNA is TGTGCTAGCAGCTTGGCGGGGGGCGGATCCTACGAGCAGTACTTC. Its protein product is CASSLAGGGSYEQYF. The chain combines TRBV7-7 with TRBJ2-7; 8 bases fit TRBD2. Germline V gene lookup returns CDR1 SSHAT and CDR2 FNYEAQ (reference sequence). This CDR3 comprises 15 residues.

The genes are TRBV5-8 and TRBJ1-2; weak D call: TRBD1 (5 bases). The CDR3 length is 16 residues. V was pared by 2 bases and J by 7 bases, with 21 bases between. Germline V CDR1 and CDR2: SGHTS, YDEGEE. CDR3 amino acids: CASSFVWEGLSLGYTF. CDR3 in DNA: TGTGCCAGCAGCTTCGTCTGGGAGGGACTGTCTCTTGGCTACACCTTC.

This chain joins TRBV5-4 and TRBJ1-4, with 9 bases aligning to TRBD1. The junction had 16 bases not matched to a gene; V was cut back by 4 bases and J by 6 bases. The CDR3 loop spans 18 amino acids. Germline CDR1 and CDR2: SGHNT and YYREEE (reference sequence). The chain's CDR3 is CASSSTGGAGVSYEKLFF. The CDR3 region has the DNA TGTGCCAGCAGCAGCACAGGGGGCGCCGGTGTATCCTATGAAAAACTGTTTTTT.

In the case of this clone: The sample contains more than one DNA sequence encoding this CDR3. The rearrangement uses TRBV2 and TRBJ2-5; 8 bases fit TRBD1. The germline CDR1 and CDR2 sequences are SNHLY and FYNNEI. With 6 bases clipped from V and 2 bases from J, the junction kept 2 bases outside the gene matches. The CDR3 extends over 13 amino acids. CDR3: CASRTGGQETQYF. The CDR3 coding sequence is TGTGCCAGCAGAACAGGGGGGCAAGAGACCCAGTACTTC.